The TCR beta chain described here comes from a study of shared clonotypes between healthy human individuals. About this clone: Other DNA sequences in the same sample also yield this CDR3.

Assay: immunoSEQ multiplex PCR; the TCRdb copy retains only in-frame clones and omits some. The sample contains 1,400,000 or so clones, about 98.5% of which appear only once. Per germline, CDR1 SEHNR and CDR2 FQNEAQ (reference sequence). CDR3 length: 12 amino acids. The V end was cut by 5 bases, the J end by 6 bases, with 8 bases between. The sequencing sample was made of naive CD4+ T cells sorted from blood. Subset noted: CD45RA+ positively selected. The chain carries TRBV7-9 and TRBJ2-1, with D possibly being TRBD1 (6 bases). This sequence was found in a man younger than 40 in good health. CDR3 sequence (DNA): TGTGCCAGCAGCCGAGGGGGCAATGAGCAGTTCTTC. Translating it yields CASSRGGNEQFF.